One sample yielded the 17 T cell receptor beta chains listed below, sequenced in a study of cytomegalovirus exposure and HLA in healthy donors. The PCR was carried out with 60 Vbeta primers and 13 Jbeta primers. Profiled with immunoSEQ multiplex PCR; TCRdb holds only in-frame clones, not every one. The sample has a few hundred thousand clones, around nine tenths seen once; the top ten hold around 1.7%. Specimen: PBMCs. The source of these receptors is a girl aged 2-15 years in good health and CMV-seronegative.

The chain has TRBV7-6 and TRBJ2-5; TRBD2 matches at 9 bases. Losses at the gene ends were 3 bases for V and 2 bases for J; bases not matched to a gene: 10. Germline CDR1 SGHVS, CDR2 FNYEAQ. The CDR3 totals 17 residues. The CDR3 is CASSFKVAGDLQETQYF. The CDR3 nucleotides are TGTGCCAGCAGCTTTAAAGTAGCGGGAGATTTACAAGAGACCCAGTACTTC. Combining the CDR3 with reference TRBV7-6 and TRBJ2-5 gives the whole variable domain GAGVSQSPRYKVTKRGQDVALRCDPISGHVSLYWYRQALGQGPEFLTYFNYEAQQDKSGLPNDRFSAERPEGSISTLTIQRTEQRDSAMYRCASSFKVAGDLQETQYFGPGTRLLVL.

The CDR3 DNA follows: TGTGCCAGCAGTGTGGGGCAGGGGGCCAATCAGCCCCAGCATTTT. Translation: CASSVGQGANQPQHF. The V gene is TRBV6-1, the J gene TRBJ1-5, with 8 bases matching TRBD1. The CDR3 length is 15 residues. The V segment lost 4 bases and the J segment 3 bases; nucleotides outside the gene matches: 5. Per germline, CDR1 MNHNS and CDR2 SASEGT.

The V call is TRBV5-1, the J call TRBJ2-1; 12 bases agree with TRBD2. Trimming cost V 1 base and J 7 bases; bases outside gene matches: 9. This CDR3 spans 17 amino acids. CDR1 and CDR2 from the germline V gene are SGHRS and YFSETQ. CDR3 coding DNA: TGCGCCAGCAGCTTGACCGGACTAGCGGGGATATGGAATGAGCAGTTCTTC. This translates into CASSLTGLAGIWNEQFF.

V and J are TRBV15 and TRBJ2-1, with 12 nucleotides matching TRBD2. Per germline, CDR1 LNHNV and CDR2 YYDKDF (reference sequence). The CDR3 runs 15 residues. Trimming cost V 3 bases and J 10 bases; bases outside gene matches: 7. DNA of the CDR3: TGTGCCACCAGCAGGGCATCCGGGACTAGCGGGGAGCAGTTCTTC. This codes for CATSRASGTSGEQFF.

The CDR3 nucleotides are TGTGCCAGCAGCTTCGGGGGGACGTACACAGATACGCAGTATTTT. Translating it yields CASSFGGTYTDTQYF. The V call is TRBV7-6, the J call TRBJ2-3; TRBD2 matches at 7 bases. The ends lost 3 bases at V and 2 bases at J; junction bases unmatched: 5. The CDR3 loop spans 15 amino acids. From germline, CDR1 is SGHVS and CDR2 FNYEAQ. The variable domain in full, completed from reference TRBV7-6 and TRBJ2-3, reads GAGVSQSPRYKVTKRGQDVALRCDPISGHVSLYWYRQALGQGPEFLTYFNYEAQQDKSGLPNDRFSAERPEGSISTLTIQRTEQRDSAMYRCASSFGGTYTDTQYFGPGTRLTVL.

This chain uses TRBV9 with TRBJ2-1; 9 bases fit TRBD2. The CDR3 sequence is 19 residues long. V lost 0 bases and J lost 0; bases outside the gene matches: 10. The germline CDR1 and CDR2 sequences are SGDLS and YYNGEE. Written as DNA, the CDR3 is TGTGCCAGCAGCGTAGCTAGCGGGGCCCCGACCCTCTCCTACAATGAGCAGTTCTTC. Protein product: CASSVASGAPTLSYNEQFF.

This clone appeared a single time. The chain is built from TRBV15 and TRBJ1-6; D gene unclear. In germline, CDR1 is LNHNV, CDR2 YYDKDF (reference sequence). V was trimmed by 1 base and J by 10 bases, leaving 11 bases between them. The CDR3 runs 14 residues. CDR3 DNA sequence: TGTGCCACCAGCAGAGTGGCAGGCCAATCACCCCTCCACTTT. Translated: CATSRVAGQSPLHF.

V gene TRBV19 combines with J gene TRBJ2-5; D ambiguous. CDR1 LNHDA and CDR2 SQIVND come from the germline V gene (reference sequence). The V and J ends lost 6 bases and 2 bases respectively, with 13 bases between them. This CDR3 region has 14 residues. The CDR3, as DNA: TGTGCCAGTAGCCCTACCGGTCTTCAAGAGACCCAGTACTTC. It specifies CASSPTGLQETQYF.

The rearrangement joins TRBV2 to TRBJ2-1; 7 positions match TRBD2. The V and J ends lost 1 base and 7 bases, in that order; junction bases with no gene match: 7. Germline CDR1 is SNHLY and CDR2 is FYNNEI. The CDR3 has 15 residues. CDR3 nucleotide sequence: TGTGCCAGCAGTGAAGGCCTAGCGGAGGTGAATGAGCAGTTCTTC. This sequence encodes CASSEGLAEVNEQFF.

CDR3 in DNA: TGTGCCAGCACCTATACCGCCGGGTCCTACGAGCAGTACTTC. It specifies CASTYTAGSYEQYF. The chain couples TRBV11-2 to TRBJ2-7, with D uncertain. Germline CDR1 and CDR2: SGHAT and FQNNGV. Deletions cut 7 bases from V and 1 base from J, with 14 bases between. The CDR3 runs 14 residues.

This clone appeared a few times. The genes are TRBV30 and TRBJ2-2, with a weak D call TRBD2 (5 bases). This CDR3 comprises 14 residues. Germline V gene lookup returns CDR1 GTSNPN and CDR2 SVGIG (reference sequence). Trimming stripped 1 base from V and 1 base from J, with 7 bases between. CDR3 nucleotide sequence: TGTGCCTGGAGTGGGGCGGGGAACACCGGGGAGCTGTTTTTT. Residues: CAWSGAGNTGELFF.

The CDR3 bases are TGCGCCAGCAGCCAAGATCTTCAGGGAATGGGCTACACCTTC. Amino acid sequence: CASSQDLQGMGYTF. The rearrangement joins TRBV4-1 to TRBJ1-2; maybe TRBD1 (5 bases). The ends were cut back, 0 bases at V and 8 bases at J, with 13 bases in the middle. The CDR3 extends over 14 amino acids. Germline-derived CDR1 and CDR2 are MGHRA and YSYEKL.

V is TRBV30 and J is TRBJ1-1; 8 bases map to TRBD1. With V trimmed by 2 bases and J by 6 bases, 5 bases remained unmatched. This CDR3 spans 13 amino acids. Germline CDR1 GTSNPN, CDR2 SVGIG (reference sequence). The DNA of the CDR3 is TGTGCCTGGAGTACGACAGGGGTGTCTGAAGCTTTCTTT. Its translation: CAWSTTGVSEAFF.

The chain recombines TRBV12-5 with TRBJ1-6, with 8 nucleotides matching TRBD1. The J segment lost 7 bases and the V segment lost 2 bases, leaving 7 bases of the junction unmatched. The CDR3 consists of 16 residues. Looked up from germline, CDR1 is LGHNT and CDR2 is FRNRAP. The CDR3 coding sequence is TGTGCTAGTGGTTTGAACCAGGGGGCAGGGAATTCACCCCTCCACTTT. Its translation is CASGLNQGAGNSPLHF.

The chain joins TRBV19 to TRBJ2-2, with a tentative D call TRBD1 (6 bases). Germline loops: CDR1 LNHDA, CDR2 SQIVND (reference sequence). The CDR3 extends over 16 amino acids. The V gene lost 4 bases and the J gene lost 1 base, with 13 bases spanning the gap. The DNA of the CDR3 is TGTGCCAGTAGTACCGGCAGGGGCCTGAACACCGGGGAGCTGTTTTTT. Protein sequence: CASSTGRGLNTGELFF. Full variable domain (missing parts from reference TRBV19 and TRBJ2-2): DGGITQSPKYLFRKEGQNVTLSCEQNLNHDAMYWYRQDPGQGLRLIYYSQIVNDFQKGDIAEGYSVSREKKESFPLTVTSAQKNPTAFYLCASSTGRGLNTGELFFGEGSRLTVL.

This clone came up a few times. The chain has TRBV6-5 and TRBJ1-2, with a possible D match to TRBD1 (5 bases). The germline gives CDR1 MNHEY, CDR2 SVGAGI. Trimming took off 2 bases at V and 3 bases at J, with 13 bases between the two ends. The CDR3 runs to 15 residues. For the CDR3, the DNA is TGTGCCAGCAGTTACGGGCGGGGCGGCGACTATGGCTACACCTTC. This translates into CASSYGRGGDYGYTF.

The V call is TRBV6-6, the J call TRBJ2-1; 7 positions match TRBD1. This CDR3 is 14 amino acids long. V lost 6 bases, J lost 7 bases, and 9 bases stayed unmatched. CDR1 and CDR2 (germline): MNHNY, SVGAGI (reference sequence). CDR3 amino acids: CASRLDRVENEQFF. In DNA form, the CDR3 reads TGTGCCAGCAGACTTGACAGGGTTGAGAATGAGCAGTTCTTC.